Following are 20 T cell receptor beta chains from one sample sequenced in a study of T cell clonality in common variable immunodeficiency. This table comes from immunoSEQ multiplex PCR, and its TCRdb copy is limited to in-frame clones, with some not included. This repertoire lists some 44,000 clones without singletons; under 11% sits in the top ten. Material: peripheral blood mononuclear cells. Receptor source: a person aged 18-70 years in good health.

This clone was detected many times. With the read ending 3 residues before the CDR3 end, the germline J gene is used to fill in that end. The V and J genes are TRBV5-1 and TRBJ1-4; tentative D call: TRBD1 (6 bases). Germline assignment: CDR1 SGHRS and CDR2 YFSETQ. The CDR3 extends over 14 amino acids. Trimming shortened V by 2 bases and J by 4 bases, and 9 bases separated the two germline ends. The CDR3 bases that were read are TGCGCCAGCAGCTTACAGGGATATAATGAAAAA. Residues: CASSLQGYNEK. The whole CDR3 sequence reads CASSLQGYNEKLFF.

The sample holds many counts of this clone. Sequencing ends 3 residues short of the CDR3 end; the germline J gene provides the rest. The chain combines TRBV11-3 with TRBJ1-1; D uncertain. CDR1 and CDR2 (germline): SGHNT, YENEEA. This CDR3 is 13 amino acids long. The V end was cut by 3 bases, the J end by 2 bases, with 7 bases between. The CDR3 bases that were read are TGTGCCAGCAGCTTCTCAGTTAACACTGAA. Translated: CASSFSVNTE. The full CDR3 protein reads CASSFSVNTEAFF. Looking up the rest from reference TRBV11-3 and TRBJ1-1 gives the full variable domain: EAGVVQSPRYKIIEKKQPVAFWCNPISGHNTLYWYLQNLGQGPELLIRYENEEAVDDSQLPKDRFSAERLKGVDSTLKIQPAELGDSAVYLCASSFSVNTEAFFGQGTRLTVV.

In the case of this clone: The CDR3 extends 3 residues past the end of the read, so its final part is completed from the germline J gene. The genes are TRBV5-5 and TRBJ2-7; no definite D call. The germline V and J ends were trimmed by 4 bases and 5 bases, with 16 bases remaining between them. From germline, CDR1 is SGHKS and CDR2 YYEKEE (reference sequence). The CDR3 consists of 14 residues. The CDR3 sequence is CASSLGLGSHEQYF. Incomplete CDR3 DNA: TGTGCCAGCAGCCTTGGATTGGGCAGCCACGAG.

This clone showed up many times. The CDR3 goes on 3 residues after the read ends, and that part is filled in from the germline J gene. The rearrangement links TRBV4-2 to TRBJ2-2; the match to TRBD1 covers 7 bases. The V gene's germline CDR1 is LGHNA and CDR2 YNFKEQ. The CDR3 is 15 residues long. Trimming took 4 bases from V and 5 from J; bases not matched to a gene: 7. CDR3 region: CASSPATGDTGELFF. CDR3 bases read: TGTGCCAGCAGCCCGGCCACAGGGGATACCGGGGAG.

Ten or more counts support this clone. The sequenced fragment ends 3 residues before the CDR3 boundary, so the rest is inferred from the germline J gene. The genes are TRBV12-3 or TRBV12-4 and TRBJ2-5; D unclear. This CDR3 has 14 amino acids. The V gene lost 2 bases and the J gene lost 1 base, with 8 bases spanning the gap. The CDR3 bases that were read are TGTGCCAGCAGTTTATCCCCTCTCCAAGAGACC. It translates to CASSLSPLQET. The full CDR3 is CASSLSPLQETQYF.

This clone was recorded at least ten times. CDR3 sequence reads: CASSFSGRGHNEQFF. The sequenced CDR3 bases are TGTGCCAGCAGCTTTAGCGGGAGAGGTCACAATGAG. V is TRBV7-9 and J is TRBJ2-1; the match to TRBD2 covers 9 bases. The read finishes 3 residues shy of the CDR3 end, and the germline J gene is used to complete it. The J segment lost 5 bases and the V segment lost 3 bases, leaving 5 bases of the junction unmatched. Per the germline V gene, CDR1 is SEHNR and CDR2 is FQNEAQ (reference sequence). The CDR3 contains 15 residues.

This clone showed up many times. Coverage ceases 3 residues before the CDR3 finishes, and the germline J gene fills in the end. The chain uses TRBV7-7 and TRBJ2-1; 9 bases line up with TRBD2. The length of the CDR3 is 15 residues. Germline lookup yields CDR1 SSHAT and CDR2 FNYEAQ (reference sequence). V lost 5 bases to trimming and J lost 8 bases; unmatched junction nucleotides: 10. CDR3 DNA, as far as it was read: TGTGCCAGCAGCCGGGGGCGGGGGGGCCGTGATGAG. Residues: CASSRGRGGRDE. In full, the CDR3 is CASSRGRGGRDEQFF.

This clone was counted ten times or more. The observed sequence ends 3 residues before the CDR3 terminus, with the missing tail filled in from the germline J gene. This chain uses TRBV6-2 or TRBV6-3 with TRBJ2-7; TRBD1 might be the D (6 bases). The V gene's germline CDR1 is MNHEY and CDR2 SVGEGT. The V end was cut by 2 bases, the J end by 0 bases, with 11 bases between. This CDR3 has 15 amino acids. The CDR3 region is CASSYDQGSSYEQYF. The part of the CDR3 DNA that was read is TGTGCCAGCAGTTACGATCAGGGGAGCTCCTACGAG.

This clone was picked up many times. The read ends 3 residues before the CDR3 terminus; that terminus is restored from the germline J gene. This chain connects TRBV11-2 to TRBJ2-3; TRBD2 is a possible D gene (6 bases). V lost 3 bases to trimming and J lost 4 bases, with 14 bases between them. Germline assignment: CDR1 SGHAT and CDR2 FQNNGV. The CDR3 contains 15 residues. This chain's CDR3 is CASSFRGIWADTQYF. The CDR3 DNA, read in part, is TGTGCCAGCAGCTTTCGGGGGATTTGGGCAGATACG.

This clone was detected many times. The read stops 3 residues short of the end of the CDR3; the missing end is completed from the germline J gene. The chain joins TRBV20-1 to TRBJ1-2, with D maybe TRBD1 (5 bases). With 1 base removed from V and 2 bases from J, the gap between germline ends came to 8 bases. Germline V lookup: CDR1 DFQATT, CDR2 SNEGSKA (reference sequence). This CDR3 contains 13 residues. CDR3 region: CSARVQVNYGYTF. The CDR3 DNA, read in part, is TGCAGTGCTAGAGTACAGGTGAACTATGGC.

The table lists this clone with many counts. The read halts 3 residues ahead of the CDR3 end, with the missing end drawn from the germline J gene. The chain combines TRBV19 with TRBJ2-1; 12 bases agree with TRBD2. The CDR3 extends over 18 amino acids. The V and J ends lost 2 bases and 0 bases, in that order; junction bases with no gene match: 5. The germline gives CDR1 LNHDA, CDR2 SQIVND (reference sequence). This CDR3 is CASSIRLAGASSYNEQFF. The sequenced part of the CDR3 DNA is TGTGCCAGTAGTATAAGACTAGCGGGGGCCAGCTCCTACAATGAG.

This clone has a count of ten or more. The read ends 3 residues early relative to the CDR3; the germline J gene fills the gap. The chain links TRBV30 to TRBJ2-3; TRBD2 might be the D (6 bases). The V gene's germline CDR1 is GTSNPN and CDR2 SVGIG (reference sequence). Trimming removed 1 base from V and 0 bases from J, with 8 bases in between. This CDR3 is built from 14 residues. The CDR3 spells CAWSDGTSTDTQYF. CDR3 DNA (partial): TGTGCCTGGAGTGATGGGACTAGCACAGATACG.

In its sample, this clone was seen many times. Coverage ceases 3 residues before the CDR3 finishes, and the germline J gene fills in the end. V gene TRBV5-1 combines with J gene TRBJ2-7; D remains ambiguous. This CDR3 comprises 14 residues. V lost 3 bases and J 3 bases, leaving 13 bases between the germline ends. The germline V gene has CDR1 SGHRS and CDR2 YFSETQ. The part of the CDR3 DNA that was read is TGCGCCAGCAGCTCTTCTGGGCCATACTACGAG. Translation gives CASSSSGPYYE. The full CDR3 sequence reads CASSSSGPYYEQYF.

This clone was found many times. The sequenced CDR3 bases are TGTGCCAGCAGTGCGGGACACGGTCTCAATGAG. Translation: CASSAGHGLNE. The complete CDR3 protein is CASSAGHGLNEQFF. This rearrangement joins TRBV2 to TRBJ2-1; D possibly corresponds to TRBD1 (6 bases). The read gets to within 3 residues of the CDR3 end, and the germline J gene fills in the rest. The germline V and J ends were trimmed by 4 bases and 6 bases, with 13 bases remaining between them. CDR3 length: 14 residues. CDR1 is SNHLY, CDR2 FYNNEI, per germline.

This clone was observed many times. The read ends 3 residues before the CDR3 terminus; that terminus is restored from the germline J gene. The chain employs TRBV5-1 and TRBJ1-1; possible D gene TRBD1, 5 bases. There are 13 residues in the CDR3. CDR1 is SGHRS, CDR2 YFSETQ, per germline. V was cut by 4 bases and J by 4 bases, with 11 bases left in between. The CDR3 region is CASSHGGGTEAFF. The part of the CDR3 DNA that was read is TGCGCCAGCAGCCACGGGGGGGGCACTGAA.

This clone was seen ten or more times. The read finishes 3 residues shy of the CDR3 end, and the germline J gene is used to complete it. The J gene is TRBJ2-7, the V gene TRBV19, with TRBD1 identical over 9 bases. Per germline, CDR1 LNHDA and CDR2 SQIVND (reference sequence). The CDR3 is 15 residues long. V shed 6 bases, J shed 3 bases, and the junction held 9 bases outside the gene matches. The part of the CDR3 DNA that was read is TGTGCCAGTAGCACCGACGGGACAGGGCACTACGAG. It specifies CASSTDGTGHYE. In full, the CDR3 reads CASSTDGTGHYEQYF.

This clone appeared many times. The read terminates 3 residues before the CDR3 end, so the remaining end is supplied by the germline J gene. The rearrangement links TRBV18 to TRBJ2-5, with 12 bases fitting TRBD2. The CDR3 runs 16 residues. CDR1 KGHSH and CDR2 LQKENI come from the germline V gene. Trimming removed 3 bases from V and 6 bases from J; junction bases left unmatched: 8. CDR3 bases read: TGTGCCAGCTCACCGATCCTAGCGGGAGGGCGAAAGACC. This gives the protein CASSPILAGGRKT. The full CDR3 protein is CASSPILAGGRKTQYF.

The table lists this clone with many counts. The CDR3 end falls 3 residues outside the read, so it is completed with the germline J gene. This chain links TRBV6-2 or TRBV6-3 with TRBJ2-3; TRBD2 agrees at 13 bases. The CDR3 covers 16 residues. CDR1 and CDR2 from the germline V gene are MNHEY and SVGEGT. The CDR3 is CASSPLHALAGGTQYF. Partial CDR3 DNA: TGTGCCAGCAGTCCCCTACACGCACTAGCGGGGGGGACG.

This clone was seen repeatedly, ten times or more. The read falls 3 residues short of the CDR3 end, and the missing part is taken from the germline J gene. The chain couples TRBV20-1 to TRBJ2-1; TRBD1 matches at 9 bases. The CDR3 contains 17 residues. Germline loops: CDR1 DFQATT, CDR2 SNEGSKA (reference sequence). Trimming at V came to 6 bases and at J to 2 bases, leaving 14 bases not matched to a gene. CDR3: CSAASRDRDEAYNEQFF. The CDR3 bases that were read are TGCAGTGCCGCGTCCCGGGACAGGGACGAGGCCTACAATGAG.

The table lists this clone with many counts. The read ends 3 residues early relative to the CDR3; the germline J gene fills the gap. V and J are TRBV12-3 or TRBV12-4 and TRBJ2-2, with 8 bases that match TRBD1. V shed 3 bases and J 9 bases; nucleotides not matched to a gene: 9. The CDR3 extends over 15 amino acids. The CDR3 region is CASSFPGGPGRELFF. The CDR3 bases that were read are TGTGCCAGCAGTTTTCCAGGGGGCCCTGGCCGGGAG.